These T cell receptor beta chains were read from a single sample in a study of blood T cell repertoires in COVID-19. The protocol was immunoSEQ multiplex PCR, while the TCRdb copy is restricted to in-frame clones and leaves out a portion. The sample consists of some 150,000 clones, more than 70% of them appearing once. What was sequenced was peripheral blood. These receptors originate from a human donor in a cohort sampled during active COVID-19. CDR3s include the opening cysteine and the closing phenylalanine or tryptophan. The order of the fields is D gene, V gene, clone size, CDR3 length, J gene, CDR3 protein, CDR3 DNA. The D gene is left open where the match is weak. The size field is filled for only some rows; it gives once, few, many or a size class.

d_gene: -; v_gene: TRBV18; abundance: -; len: 15; j_gene: TRBJ2-3; CDR3aa: CASSVEGRGTDTQYF; CDR3nt: TGTGCCAGCTCAGTGGAAGGTCGGGGCACAGATACGCAGTATTTT
d_gene: -; v_gene: TRBV9; abundance: once; len: 15; j_gene: TRBJ1-2; CDR3aa: CASSVVDSPRYGYTF; CDR3nt: TGTGCCAGCAGCGTAGTAGACAGTCCGCGCTATGGCTACACCTTC
d_gene: -; v_gene: TRBV9; abundance: few; len: 15; j_gene: TRBJ2-7; CDR3aa: CASSVGSRPSYEQYF; CDR3nt: TGTGCCAGCAGCGTAGGTAGCAGACCCTCCTACGAGCAGTACTTC
d_gene: TRBD1; v_gene: TRBV9; abundance: -; len: 17; j_gene: TRBJ2-6; CDR3aa: CASSVWTGISGANVLTF; CDR3nt: TGTGCCAGCAGCGTTTGGACAGGGATCTCTGGGGCCAACGTCCTGACTTTC
d_gene: -; v_gene: TRBV5-6; abundance: -; len: 15; j_gene: TRBJ1-1; CDR3aa: CASSRGRRGATEAFF; CDR3nt: TGTGCCAGCAGCCGCGGGAGACGGGGCGCAACAGAAGCTTTCTTT
d_gene: TRBD1; v_gene: TRBV7-9; abundance: -; len: 18; j_gene: TRBJ1-4; CDR3aa: CASSTDRGRSPTNEKLFF; CDR3nt: TGTGCCAGCAGTACGGACAGGGGGAGAAGTCCAACTAATGAAAAACTGTTTTTT
d_gene: -; v_gene: TRBV5-1; abundance: -; len: 15; j_gene: TRBJ1-4; CDR3aa: CASSLGSATNEKLFF; CDR3nt: TGCGCCAGCAGCTTGGGGAGTGCAACTAATGAAAAACTGTTTTTT
d_gene: TRBD1; v_gene: TRBV5-5; abundance: once; len: 14; j_gene: TRBJ2-7; CDR3aa: CASSPGQGPPGQYF; CDR3nt: TGTGCCAGCAGTCCGGGACAGGGGCCTCCGGGGCAGTACTTC
d_gene: TRBD1; v_gene: TRBV3-1/TRBV3-2; abundance: -; len: 14; j_gene: TRBJ1-5; CDR3aa: CASSQEARGQPQHF; CDR3nt: TGTGCCAGCAGCCAAGAGGCCAGGGGGCAGCCCCAGCATTTT
d_gene: TRBD2; v_gene: TRBV7-3; abundance: -; len: 15; j_gene: TRBJ2-2; CDR3aa: CASSSPGLASGELFF; CDR3nt: TGTGCCAGCAGCTCCCCGGGACTAGCCTCCGGGGAGCTGTTTTTT
d_gene: TRBD1; v_gene: TRBV24-1; abundance: once; len: 15; j_gene: TRBJ2-1; CDR3aa: CATSETGTGGDEQFF; CDR3nt: TGTGCCACCAGTGAGACCGGGACAGGGGGCGATGAGCAGTTCTTC
d_gene: -; v_gene: TRBV9; abundance: -; len: 15; j_gene: TRBJ2-2; CDR3aa: CASSQTYEGGGELFF; CDR3nt: TGTGCCAGCAGTCAAACATATGAGGGAGGCGGGGAGCTGTTTTTT
d_gene: -; v_gene: TRBV3-1/TRBV3-2; abundance: -; len: 13; j_gene: TRBJ2-5; CDR3aa: CASSPEGWETQYF; CDR3nt: TGTGCCAGCAGCCCGGAGGGATGGGAGACCCAGTACTTC
d_gene: TRBD1; v_gene: TRBV28; abundance: -; len: 13; j_gene: TRBJ1-5; CDR3aa: CASVKTGVQPQHF; CDR3nt: TGTGCCAGCGTAAAAACAGGGGTTCAGCCCCAGCATTTT
d_gene: TRBD2; v_gene: TRBV3-1/TRBV3-2; abundance: -; len: 16; j_gene: TRBJ2-1; CDR3aa: CASSQGGGGAYNEQFF; CDR3nt: TGTGCCAGCAGCCAAGGAGGCGGGGGGGCTTACAATGAGCAGTTCTTC
d_gene: -; v_gene: TRBV6-5; abundance: -; len: 15; j_gene: TRBJ2-7; CDR3aa: CASSYSSGGIYEQYF; CDR3nt: TGTGCCAGCAGTTACTCGAGTGGCGGGATTTACGAGCAGTACTTC
d_gene: -; v_gene: TRBV2; abundance: -; len: 13; j_gene: TRBJ2-2; CDR3aa: CASSVGETGELFF; CDR3nt: TGTGCCAGCAGTGTCGGGGAAACCGGGGAGCTGTTTTTT